Many counts were recorded for the clone carrying this TCR beta chain. Its antigen is not identified. The V end lost 1 base, the J end lost 5 bases, and 1 base lay between the germline ends. Germline lookup yields CDR1 SGHVS and CDR2 FQNEAQ. The CDR3 is 11 amino acids. The entry originates in a study of early T cells in non-severe SARS-CoV-2 infection. On the study more broadly: The study sequenced bulk RNA from unsorted whole blood, with chains unpaired.

Notes on the study in general: The matching step, a VDJdb search, favored anti-spike CD8 responses and missed private and CD4 specificities.

The library protocol tagged individual cDNA molecules with unique molecular identifiers. Each CDR3 protein is one row after TCRdb ran MiXCR on the 5' RACE reads. The sample shows thousands of distinct CDR3 sequences, around 4.8% of them seen only once. This clonotype originated in an adult who was a healthcare worker with PCR-confirmed SARS-CoV-2 infection or an uninfected control (not recorded which). Sequencing used whole blood. The J gene is TRBJ2-3, the V gene TRBV7-8; D not resolved. The CDR3 coding sequence is TGTGCCAGCAGCTTAGAAGATACGCAGTATTTT. Protein sequence: CASSLEDTQYF.